Sequencing of this TCR beta chain was carried out in a study of identical twins. There are a few counts of this clonotype. The V end was cut by 4 bases, the J end by 3 bases, with 26 bases between. Germline V CDR1 and CDR2: MNHNS, SASEGT. There are 19 residues in the CDR3. TCRdb analysed the 5' RACE reads with MiXCR anew, one entry per CDR3 protein. Of roughly 1.6 million distinct CDR3 sequences listed, about 31% are singletons. Sequenced material: cord blood. This receptor was taken from a newborn girl in good health. The chain employs TRBV6-1 and TRBJ2-3, with D perhaps given as TRBD1 or TRBD2 (5 bases each). CDR3 protein: CASSGRDVWVPAGTDTQYF. CDR3 sequence (DNA): TGTGCCAGCAGTGGACGGGACGTGTGGGTCCCGGCGGGTACAGATACGCAGTATTTT.